Listed below are T cell receptor beta chains from one sample, sequenced in a study of T cell responses to AZD1222 COVID-19 vaccine. Assay used: immunoSEQ multiplex PCR; TCRdb lists only in-frame clones, some missing. The sample gives 150,000 to 200,000 clones, 90% to 95% of which show up once; roughly 2.5% is in the top ten. The sequenced sample was peripheral blood, obtained on day 0 of AZD1222 vaccination. These receptor sequences come from an adult in good health. Each CDR3 is given with its conserved first and last residue. A D gene is named only where the DNA matches it firmly. Only part of the rows carry a size: once, few, many, or a class if the clone is expanded.

V	size	J	D	DNA	CDR3
TRBV5-4	.	TRBJ1-2	.	TGTGCCAGCAGCTTGGAGTCGACAGCTAACTATGGCTACACCTTC	CASSLESTANYGYTF
TRBV6-5	once	TRBJ2-1	.	TGTGCCAGCAGACTAGTCCAAACCTTGGGCGAGCAGTTCTTC	CASRLVQTLGEQFF
TRBV29-1	once	TRBJ2-7	.	TGCAGCGTTCCTGGGGCCTCTTCCTACGAGCAGTACTTC	CSVPGASSYEQYF
TRBV27	.	TRBJ1-2	TRBD1	TGTGCCAGCAGTTTCTCCGGGACAGGCCAAAGCTACACCTTC	CASSFSGTGQSYTF
TRBV24-1	.	TRBJ2-2	TRBD2	TGTGCCACCAGTGGTGTGGGGACTATCAGTTCCGGGGAGCTGTTTTTT	CATSGVGTISSGELFF
TRBV7-9	.	TRBJ2-7	TRBD1	TGTGCCAGCAGCTTCGGACAGGTACCCTACGAGCAGTACTTC	CASSFGQVPYEQYF
TRBV21-1	.	TRBJ2-7	.	TGTGCCACCCCGCCTCCGGGACAGAGCTTTCCTAACGAGCAGTACTTC	CATPPPGQSFPNEQYF
TRBV19	.	TRBJ1-1	.	TGTGCCAGTAGTATAAGCGTGGCGCAGGGCACTGAAGCTTTCTTT	CASSISVAQGTEAFF
TRBV29-1	.	TRBJ1-4	TRBD1	TGCAGCGTTGACGCACAGGGGGGCGAAAAACTGTTTTTT	CSVDAQGGEKLFF
TRBV4-2	.	TRBJ2-5	TRBD2	TGTGCCAGCAGCTTCGGGAGGGTGGAAGAGACCCAGTACTTC	CASSFGRVEETQYF
TRBV29-1	.	TRBJ2-1	.	TGCAGCGCCCCCCTCCGGGAGTCCTCCTACAATGAGCAGTTCTTC	CSAPLRESSYNEQFF
TRBV4-2	.	TRBJ2-2	TRBD2	TGTGCCAGCAGCCAAGAGCGAGGAGCGGGAGTCCCCGGGGAGCTGTTTTTT	CASSQERGAGVPGELFF
TRBV12-3/TRBV12-4	.	TRBJ2-2	.	TGTGCCTGTCAGGGGATCACCGGGGAGCTGTTTTTT	CACQGITGELFF
TRBV10-2	.	TRBJ2-7	TRBD1	TGCGCCAGCACCGACAGGGTCGAGCAGTACTTC	CASTDRVEQYF
TRBV18	.	TRBJ2-2	.	TGTGCCAGCTCACCGGACACCGGGGAGCTGTTTTTT	CASSPDTGELFF